These 27 T cell receptor beta chains were all obtained from the same sample, sequenced in a study of blood T cell repertoires in COVID-19. Profiling relied on immunoSEQ multiplex PCR, and the TCRdb table lists in-frame clones only, not all of them. The sample contains about 410,000 clones, roughly 90% of which appear only once. The sequencing sample was made of peripheral blood. Receptor source: a woman between 40 and 55 years old with COVID-19, enrolled during active disease.

J is TRBJ2-7 and V is TRBV10-3; D gene uncertain. The CDR3 is 14 amino acids. The germline V gene has CDR1 ENHRY and CDR2 SYGVKD. V was clipped by 5 bases and J by 2 bases, with 13 bases between them. CDR3 loop: CAISPLGPTYEQYF. The CDR3 DNA reads as TGTGCCATCAGTCCTCTTGGCCCAACCTACGAGCAGTACTTC.

This chain uses TRBV2 with TRBJ1-4; possible D gene TRBD1, 5 bases. The CDR3 length is 15 residues. Trimming took off 6 bases at V and 4 bases at J, with 15 bases between the two ends. From germline, CDR1 is SNHLY and CDR2 FYNNEI. The CDR3 sequence: CASSARQSFNEKLFF. The CDR3 DNA reads as TGTGCCAGCAGCGCCAGACAGTCGTTTAATGAAAAACTGTTTTTT. Full variable domain (remainder filled in from reference TRBV2 and TRBJ1-4): EPEVTQTPSHQVTQMGQEVILRCVPISNHLYFYWYRQILGQKVEFLVSFYNNEISEKSEIFDDQFSVERPDGSNFTLKIRSTKLEDSAMYFCASSARQSFNEKLFFGSGTQLSVL.

The chain carries TRBV11-3 and TRBJ2-7, with a tentative D call TRBD1 (5 bases). The germline CDR1 and CDR2 sequences are SGHNT and YENEEA. This CDR3 is 14 amino acids long. V lost 5 bases to trimming and J lost 0 bases, with 11 bases between them. The CDR3 DNA reads as TGTGCCAGCAGCCGTGGACACTCCTCCTACGAGCAGTACTTC. It translates to CASSRGHSSYEQYF.

The CDR3 protein is CASSYVDRDNEQFF. The CDR3 coding sequence is TGTGCCAGCAGTTACGTGGACAGGGATAATGAGCAGTTCTTC. The genes are TRBV5-8 and TRBJ2-1, with TRBD1 identical over 8 bases. Germline loops: CDR1 SGHTS, CDR2 YDEGEE. The V and J ends lost 5 bases and 7 bases, in that order; junction bases with no gene match: 8. The CDR3 consists of 14 residues. Full variable domain (outside the CDR3, taken from reference TRBV5-8 and TRBJ2-1): EAGVTQSPTHLIKTRGQQATLRCSPISGHTSVYWYQQALGLGLQFLLWYDEGEERNRGNFPPRFSGRQFPNYSSELNVNALELEDSALYLCASSYVDRDNEQFFGPGTRLTVL.

V usage is TRBV28 and J usage is TRBJ2-2; D ambiguous. The CDR3 has 14 residues. CDR1 MDHEN and CDR2 SYDVKM come from the germline V gene. V was cut by 2 bases and J by 2 bases, with 6 bases left in between. CDR3 nucleotides: TGTGCCAGCAGTTTACCAGATAACACCGGGGAGCTGTTTTTT. Its protein is CASSLPDNTGELFF.

The J gene is TRBJ1-2, the V gene TRBV18; D is ambiguous. The V and J ends lost 6 bases and 3 bases respectively, with 14 bases between them. This CDR3 spans 14 amino acids. Looked up from germline, CDR1 is KGHSH and CDR2 is LQKENI. The CDR3 DNA sequence: TGTGCCAGCTCGCCGACCCCCGGGGACTATGGCTACACCTTC. Translated, it gives CASSPTPGDYGYTF.

This rearrangement joins TRBV5-4 to TRBJ2-7; the match to TRBD2 covers 7 bases. In germline, CDR1 is SGHNT, CDR2 YYREEE (reference sequence). With 3 bases clipped from V and 5 bases from J, the junction kept 8 bases outside the gene matches. This CDR3 is built from 14 residues. CDR3 protein: CASSSPSAGDEQYF. CDR3 nucleotides: TGTGCCAGCAGCTCCCCTAGCGCGGGGGACGAGCAGTACTTC.

The V and J genes are TRBV6-2 or TRBV6-3 and TRBJ1-1; 10 nucleotides align to TRBD1. This CDR3 has 14 residues. J gave up 6 bases and V 6 bases, and 7 bases lay outside the gene matches. The germline V gene has CDR1 MNHEY and CDR2 SVGEGT. CDR3 bases: TGTGCCAGCAGCCAGGGACAGGGGTATTCTGAAGCTTTCTTT. It codes for CASSQGQGYSEAFF.

This clone was seen only once. This rearrangement joins TRBV20-1 to TRBJ2-5; D gene unclear. The V gene lost 3 bases and the J gene lost 5 bases, with 13 bases spanning the gap. The CDR3 has 13 residues. CDR1 and CDR2 from the germline V gene are DFQATT and SNEGSKA (reference sequence). As DNA, the CDR3 is TGCAGTGCTAGTAGGCTAGTAGGCGAGACCCAGTACTTC. It yields the protein CSASRLVGETQYF.

The chain links TRBV29-1 to TRBJ2-5, with TRBD1 identical over 7 bases. The V gene's germline CDR1 is SQVTM and CDR2 ANQGSEA. The ends lost 3 bases at V and 2 bases at J; junction bases unmatched: 3. The CDR3 length is 13 residues. The CDR3 nucleotides read TGCAGCGTTGACGCCAGGGGGCAAGAGACCCAGTACTTC. It encodes CSVDARGQETQYF.

V is TRBV14 and J is TRBJ2-2; no clear D gene. The V gene lost 5 bases and the J gene lost 6 bases, with 19 bases spanning the gap. Germline values: CDR1 SGHDN, CDR2 FVKESK. The CDR3 contains 16 residues. The CDR3 DNA is TGTGCCAGCAGCACCCACCTCTGGGCTCTGCCCGGGGAGCTGTTTTTT. Residues: CASSTHLWALPGELFF.

The chain recombines TRBV28 with TRBJ1-2; the D is unclear. The V gene lost 7 bases and the J gene lost 0 bases, with 6 bases spanning the gap. Germline-derived CDR1 and CDR2 are MDHEN and SYDVKM. The CDR3 is 12 amino acids. This chain's CDR3 is CASNEANYGYTF. CDR3 DNA: TGTGCCAGCAATGAGGCTAACTATGGCTACACCTTC.

The chain's CDR3 is CASSLVPRNEKLFF. For the CDR3, the DNA is TGTGCCAGCAGCCTGGTCCCCCGGAATGAAAAACTGTTTTTT. This chain uses TRBV5-5 with TRBJ1-4, with D unresolved. Germline V gene sequence: CDR1 SGHKS, CDR2 YYEKEE (reference sequence). V was cut by 4 bases and J by 5 bases, with 12 bases left in between. This CDR3 region has 14 residues.

This clone came up once. At one boundary the junction diverges from the germline segment, which might be a read error. V and J are TRBV7-7 and TRBJ2-5; possible D gene TRBD1, 5 bases. Germline V gene sequence: CDR1 SSHAT, CDR2 FNYEAQ (reference sequence). The CDR3 runs 14 residues. CDR3 nucleotides: TGTGCTAGCAGCTGGGGCGGATCGCAAGAGACCCAGTACTTC. It yields the protein CASSWGGSQETQYF.

CDR3 loop: CASSVGPGLPITDTQYF. The DNA of the CDR3 is TGTGCCAGCAGCGTAGGTCCGGGTTTGCCTATCACAGATACGCAGTATTTT. V usage is TRBV9 and J usage is TRBJ2-3; D ambiguous. There are 17 residues in the CDR3. The V and J ends lost 0 bases and 2 bases respectively, with 16 bases between them. The germline gives CDR1 SGDLS, CDR2 YYNGEE.

The chain joins TRBV7-2 to TRBJ1-6; a possible D gene is TRBD1 (5 bases). Germline CDR1 is SGHTA and CDR2 is FQGNSA. With 5 bases removed from V and 12 bases from J, the gap between germline ends came to 17 bases. CDR3 length: 14 residues. The CDR3 DNA is TGTGCCAGCAGCCCCGGGCGGACAATGGGACCCCTCCACTTT. Residues: CASSPGRTMGPLHF. The full variable domain, with the rest looked up from reference TRBV7-2 and TRBJ1-6, is GAGVSQSPSNKVTEKGKDVELRCDPISGHTALYWYRQSLGQGLEFLIYFQGNSAPDKSGLPSDRFSAERTGGSVSTLTIQRTQQEDSAVYLCASSPGRTMGPLHFGNGTRLTVT.

This clone appeared a single time. The chain combines TRBV18 with TRBJ2-2, with D possibly matching TRBD1 (5 bases). This CDR3 is built from 15 residues. Germline V gene sequence: CDR1 KGHSH, CDR2 LQKENI. Deletions cut 5 bases from V and 4 bases from J, with 14 bases between. The CDR3 loop is CASSTQGPGTGELFF. The CDR3 nucleotides are TGTGCCAGCTCAACCCAGGGTCCTGGCACCGGGGAGCTGTTTTTT.

The V gene is TRBV27, the J gene TRBJ1-3; D is undetermined. The CDR3 length is 16 residues. The V gene lost 2 bases and the J gene lost 2 bases, with 13 bases spanning the gap. Germline CDR1 is MNHEY and CDR2 is SMNVEV (reference sequence). The CDR3 spells CASSLTQVNPGNTIYF. CDR3 nucleotide sequence: TGTGCCAGCAGTTTAACTCAAGTTAATCCTGGAAACACCATATATTTT.

The chain recombines TRBV6-5 with TRBJ1-2; D remains ambiguous. CDR1 is MNHEY and CDR2 is SVGAGI in the germline V gene. The CDR3 runs 15 residues. V was shortened by 5 bases and J by 4 bases, with 17 bases between the two germline ends. CDR3 DNA sequence: TGTGCCAGCAGTCCCGCGGGTCGGTCCCTCTATGGCTACACCTTC. It yields the protein CASSPAGRSLYGYTF.

This chain uses TRBV3-1 (or the pseudogene TRBV3-2) with TRBJ2-1; 11 nucleotides agree with TRBD2. The CDR3 totals 15 residues. Germline V CDR1 and CDR2: LGHDT, YNNKEL (reference sequence). Trimming took 3 bases from V and 9 from J; bases not matched to a gene: 7. The CDR3 sequence: CASSQVLAGGGEQFF. The CDR3 DNA reads as TGTGCCAGCAGCCAGGTGCTAGCGGGAGGAGGTGAGCAGTTCTTC.

The J gene is TRBJ1-4, the V gene TRBV5-4; weak D call: TRBD1 (5 bases). Germline CDR1 SGHNT, CDR2 YYREEE (reference sequence). V was clipped by 1 base and J by 2 bases, with 12 bases between them. This CDR3 contains 16 residues. This CDR3 reads CASSLNSGWTNEKLFF. The CDR3 DNA follows: TGTGCCAGCAGCTTGAATTCAGGGTGGACTAATGAAAAACTGTTTTTT.

With regard to this clone: Other nucleotide sequences from this sample produce the same CDR3. This sequence joins TRBV5-1 and TRBJ2-1; D not resolved. The CDR3 spans 15 residues. Germline CDR1 is SGHRS and CDR2 is YFSETQ. V dropped 0 bases and J dropped 0 bases, with 7 bases sitting between them. The CDR3 region is CASSLASSSYNEQFF. CDR3 nucleotides: TGCGCCAGCAGCTTGGCTTCCAGCTCCTACAATGAGCAGTTCTTC.

The CDR3 loop is CASSEDRPRTDTQYF. The CDR3 bases are TGTGCCAGCAGTGAGGACAGGCCACGCACAGATACGCAGTATTTT. The chain has TRBV6-1 and TRBJ2-3, with 7 bases identical to TRBD1. From germline, CDR1 is MNHNS and CDR2 SASEGT. CDR3 length equals 15 residues. Unmatched junction bases numbered 4, after V lost 3 bases and J lost 1 base.

The V call is TRBV19, the J call TRBJ1-1; the D gene is possibly TRBD1 (6 bases). V gave up 7 bases and J gave up 4 bases, with 19 bases separating them. Per germline, CDR1 LNHDA and CDR2 SQIVND (reference sequence). The CDR3 runs to 15 residues. The CDR3 nucleotides read TGTGCCAGTACCCCACCGACAGGCTCGACCACTGAAGCTTTCTTT. As protein: CASTPPTGSTTEAFF.

The V and J genes are TRBV7-9 and TRBJ2-7; 12 bases line up with TRBD2. The V and J ends lost 4 bases and 5 bases, in that order; junction bases with no gene match: 15. Germline V gene lookup returns CDR1 SEHNR and CDR2 FQNEAQ (reference sequence). The CDR3 runs to 18 residues. The CDR3 region is CASSSFPGPGLAGHEQYF. The CDR3 region has the DNA TGTGCCAGCAGCTCTTTTCCCGGACCGGGACTAGCGGGCCACGAGCAGTACTTC.

J is TRBJ1-4 and V is TRBV18, with D possibly TRBD1 on 5 matching bases. The CDR3 has 13 residues. CDR1 is KGHSH, CDR2 LQKENI, per germline. The V end was cut by 8 bases, the J end by 4 bases, with 11 bases between. CDR3 loop: CASARDVNEKLFF. The CDR3 DNA reads as TGTGCCAGCGCGCGGGACGTTAATGAAAAACTGTTTTTT.

The chain carries TRBV7-2 and TRBJ1-5; 7 bases match TRBD1. Losses at the gene ends were 5 bases for V and 0 bases for J; bases not matched to a gene: 7. CDR3 length: 16 residues. CDR1 is SGHTA, CDR2 FQGNSA, per germline. CDR3 in amino acids: CASSPDRDFSNQPQHF. DNA of the CDR3: TGTGCCAGCAGCCCAGACAGGGATTTTAGCAATCAGCCCCAGCATTTT.